The T cell receptor (beta chain) under discussion was sequenced for a study of T-cell reconstitution after alpha-beta-depleted transplantation in children. Overall study findings and caveats: Once a year had passed after transplant, T-cell counts and diversity came mostly from newly produced T cells. Alpha-beta T cells about two months after transplant reportedly derived from several hundred expanded graft clones.

Germline lookup yields CDR1 SQVTM and CDR2 ANQGSEA. The CDR3 loop spans 15 amino acids. Trimming took 2 bases from V and 6 from J, leaving 19 bases between them. This clonotype was seen repeatedly, ten times or more. Antigen: not known. Construction of the TCRbeta library involved unique molecular identifiers. TCRdb reprocessed the PCR reads via MiXCR and lists one record per CDR3 protein. Among 700,000 or so distinct CDR3 sequences listed, about 12% were seen once. Sequenced here: PBMCs, sampled before TCRalphabeta/CD19-depleted stem cell transplant. The sequence derives from a girl under 10 years old with congenital amegakaryocytic thrombocytopenia, due to receive a stem cell transplant. This chain links TRBV29-1 with TRBJ1-2; D possibly corresponds to TRBD1 (6 bases). CDR3 nucleotides: TGCAGCGTTGAACCCCACAGGGTGGGTCCTAATGGCTACACCTTC. This sequence encodes CSVEPHRVGPNGYTF.